The 4 T cell receptor beta chains below were found in one sample sequenced in a study of T-cell reconstitution after alpha-beta-depleted transplantation in children. The authors prepared the TCRbeta library with unique molecular identifiers. In TCRdb, the PCR reads were re-called with MiXCR into one record per CDR3 protein. The sample holds roughly 8,100 distinct CDR3 sequences, approximately 12% seen once. Sample: PBMCs, mostly from graft donor cells, taken 60 days after TCRalphabeta/CD19-depleted stem cell transplant. The receptors were sampled from a patient between 2 and 9 years old who had a stem cell transplant for inherited bone marrow failure, so the T cells may come from the graft donor.

The chain links TRBV15 to TRBJ2-3; D uncertain. V dropped 3 bases and J dropped 5 bases, with 9 bases sitting between them. Looked up from germline, CDR1 is LNHNV and CDR2 is YYDKDF (reference sequence). The CDR3 contains 13 residues. The CDR3 loop reads CATSSQPEDTQYF. CDR3 nucleotide sequence: TGTGCCACCAGCAGCCAACCAGAAGATACGCAGTATTTT.

There are many counts of this clonotype. The chain combines TRBV6-5 with TRBJ2-6; 7 bases align to TRBD1. This CDR3 has 15 amino acids. V dropped 7 bases and J dropped 2; count of bases not matched to a gene: 5. Per the germline V gene, CDR1 is MNHEY and CDR2 is SVGAGI. The CDR3: CASNRGGAGANVLTF. CDR3 sequence (DNA): TGTGCCAGCAACCGAGGGGGCGCTGGGGCCAACGTCCTGACTTTC.

This clonotype was picked up many times. The chain joins TRBV7-2 to TRBJ2-1; tentatively, D is TRBD2 (6 bases). Germline-derived CDR1 and CDR2 are SGHTA and FQGNSA. The CDR3 is 15 residues long. V lost 3 bases and J 4 bases, leaving 13 bases between the germline ends. In nucleotides, the CDR3 is TGTGCCAGCAGCTTTTCCGGGAGTGGTTACAATGAGCAGTTCTTC. This codes for CASSFSGSGYNEQFF.

This clonotype was seen at least ten times. DNA for the CDR3: TGTGCCACCAGTGCCCTAACCGGGACAGGGGGCATCATGAACACTGAAGCTTTCTTT. Its protein is CATSALTGTGGIMNTEAFF. V usage is TRBV24-1 and J usage is TRBJ1-1; 12 nucleotides line up with TRBD1. This CDR3 has 19 amino acids. Looked up from germline, CDR1 is KGHDR and CDR2 is SFDVKD. Trimming cost V 5 bases and J 0 bases; bases outside gene matches: 12.